This T cell receptor (beta chain) stems from a study of blood T cells in healthy people across ages. Study conclusions and caveats: Versus aged donors, long-lived donors had higher diversity and more naive CD4+ cells.

This CDR3 contains 18 residues. The germline gives CDR1 SEHNR, CDR2 FQNEAQ (reference sequence). J gave up 0 bases and V 10 bases, and 15 bases lay outside the gene matches. Sample-barcoded 5' priming and a J-beta primer mix drove a second PCR of about 6 to 12 cycles. TCRdb re-derived calls from the 5' RACE reads in MiXCR, one entry per CDR3 protein. Of nearly 800,000 distinct CDR3 sequences listed, around 50% were seen once; the top ten hold around 24%. This clonotype has more than one count but fewer than ten. Its antigen is unknown. This TCR was recovered from a middle-aged man in good health. V usage is TRBV7-9 and J usage is TRBJ2-6, with 7 bases lining up with TRBD1. The sequenced sample consisted of blood. CDR3 DNA sequence: TGTGCCAACCAATCTCCGGACAGGATGCTCTCTGGGGCCAACGTCCTGACTTTC. This sequence encodes CANQSPDRMLSGANVLTF.